This record looks at one TCR beta chain sequence and its context. Its antigen remains unknown. The assay was immunoSEQ multiplex PCR, and TCRdb's table has in-frame clones only and misses some. The table records 110,000 to 150,000 clones, 93% of them present only once. The CDR3 runs to 13 residues. Germline assignment: CDR1 GTSNPN and CDR2 SVGIG (reference sequence). The germline V and J ends were trimmed by 4 bases and 0 bases, with 6 bases remaining between them. This entry is derived from a study of T cell responses to AZD1222 COVID-19 vaccine. Study-level results: Mapped onto spike, vaccine-associated CD4 TCRs spanned it and were dominant at 160-218 and 743-854.

The sequence derives from an adult in good health. The material was peripheral blood, obtained on day 0 of AZD1222 vaccination. V usage is TRBV30 and J usage is TRBJ1-4; no definite D call. CDR3 DNA sequence: TGTGCCTGGAACAGTGCAACTAATGAAAAACTGTTTTTT. It is translated as CAWNSATNEKLFF.